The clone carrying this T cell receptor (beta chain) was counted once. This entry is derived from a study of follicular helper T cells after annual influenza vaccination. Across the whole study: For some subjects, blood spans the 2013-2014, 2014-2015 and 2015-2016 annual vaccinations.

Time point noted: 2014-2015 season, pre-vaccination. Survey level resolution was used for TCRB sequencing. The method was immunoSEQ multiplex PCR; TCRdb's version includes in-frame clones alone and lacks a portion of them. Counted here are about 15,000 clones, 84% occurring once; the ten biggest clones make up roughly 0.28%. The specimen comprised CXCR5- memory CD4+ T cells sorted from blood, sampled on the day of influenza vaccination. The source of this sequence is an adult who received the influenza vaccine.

CDR3 residues: CASSLSETGDYGYTF. The CDR3 nucleotides read TGTGCCAGCAGCTTGTCCGAGACAGGGGACTATGGCTACACCTTC. J is TRBJ1-2 and V is TRBV5-4, with 8 bases aligning to TRBD1. There are 15 residues in the CDR3. V lost 1 base to trimming and J lost 3 bases; unmatched junction nucleotides: 5. The germline V gene has CDR1 SGHNT and CDR2 YYREEE (reference sequence).